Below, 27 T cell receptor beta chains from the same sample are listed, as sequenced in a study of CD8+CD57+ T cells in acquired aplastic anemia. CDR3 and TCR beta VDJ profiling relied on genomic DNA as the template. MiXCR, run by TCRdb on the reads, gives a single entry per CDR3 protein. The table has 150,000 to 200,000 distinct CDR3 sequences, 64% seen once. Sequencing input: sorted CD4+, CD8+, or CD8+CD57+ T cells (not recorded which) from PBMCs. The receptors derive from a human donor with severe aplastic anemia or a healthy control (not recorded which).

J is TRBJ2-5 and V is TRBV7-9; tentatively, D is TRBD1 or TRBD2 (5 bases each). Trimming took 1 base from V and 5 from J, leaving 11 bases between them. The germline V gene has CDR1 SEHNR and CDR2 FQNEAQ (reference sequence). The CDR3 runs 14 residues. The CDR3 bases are TGTGCCAGCAGCTTAGATTTAGGGACGGAGACCCAGTACTTC. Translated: CASSLDLGTETQYF.

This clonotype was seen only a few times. The CDR3 nucleotides are TGTGCCAGCAGCTGGGGGACGGCGAACACTGAAGCTTTCTTT. Translating gives CASSWGTANTEAFF. V usage is TRBV5-6 and J usage is TRBJ1-1; tentative D call: TRBD1 (5 bases). The V and J ends lost 3 bases and 1 base respectively, with 10 bases between them. This CDR3 is built from 14 residues. Germline assignment: CDR1 SGHDT and CDR2 YYEEEE.

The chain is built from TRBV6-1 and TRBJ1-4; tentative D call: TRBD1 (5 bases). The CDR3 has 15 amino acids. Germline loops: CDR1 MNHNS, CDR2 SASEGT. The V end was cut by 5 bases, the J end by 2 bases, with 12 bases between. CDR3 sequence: CASSYSWGTNEKLFF. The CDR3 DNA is TGTGCCAGCAGTTACTCGTGGGGGACTAATGAAAAACTGTTTTTT.

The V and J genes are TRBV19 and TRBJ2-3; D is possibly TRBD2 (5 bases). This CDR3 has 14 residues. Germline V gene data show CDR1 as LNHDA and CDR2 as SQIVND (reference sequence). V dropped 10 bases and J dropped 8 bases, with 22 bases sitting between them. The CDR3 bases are TGTGCCACAAAACCCAGCGGCGCCGTAGGTACGCAGTATTTT. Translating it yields CATKPSGAVGTQYF.

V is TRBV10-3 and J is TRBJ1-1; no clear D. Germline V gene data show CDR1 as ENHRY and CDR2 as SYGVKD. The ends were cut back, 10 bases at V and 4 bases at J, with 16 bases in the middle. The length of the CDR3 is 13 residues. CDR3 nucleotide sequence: TGTGCCAGCACCCCGGTCCTGGTCACTGAAGCTTTCTTT. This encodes CASTPVLVTEAFF.

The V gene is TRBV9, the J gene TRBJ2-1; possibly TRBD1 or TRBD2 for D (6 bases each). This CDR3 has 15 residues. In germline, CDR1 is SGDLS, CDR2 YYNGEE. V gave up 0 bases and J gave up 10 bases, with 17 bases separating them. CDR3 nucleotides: TGTGCCAGCAGCGTAGATCCTAGGGGGGTGGGGGAGCAGTTCTTC. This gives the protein CASSVDPRGVGEQFF.

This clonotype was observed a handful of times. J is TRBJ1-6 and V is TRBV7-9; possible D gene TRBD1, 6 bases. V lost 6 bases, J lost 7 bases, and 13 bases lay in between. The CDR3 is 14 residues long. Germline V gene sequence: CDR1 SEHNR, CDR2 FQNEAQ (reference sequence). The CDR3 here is CASSLDSLNSPLHF. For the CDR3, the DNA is TGTGCCAGCAGTTTGGACAGCTTGAATTCACCCCTCCACTTT. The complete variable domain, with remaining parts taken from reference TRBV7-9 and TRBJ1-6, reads DTGVSQNPRHKITKRGQNVTFRCDPISEHNRLYWYRQTLGQGPEFLTYFQNEAQLEKSRLLSDRFSAERPKGSFSTLEIQRTEQGDSAMYLCASSLDSLNSPLHFGNGTRLTVT.

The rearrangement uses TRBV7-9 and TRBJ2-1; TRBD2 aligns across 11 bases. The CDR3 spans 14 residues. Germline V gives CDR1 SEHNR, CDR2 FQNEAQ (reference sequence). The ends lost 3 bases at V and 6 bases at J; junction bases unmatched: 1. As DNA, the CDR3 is TGTGCCAGCAGCTTGCTAGCGGGAGGCAATGAGCAGTTCTTC. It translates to CASSLLAGGNEQFF.

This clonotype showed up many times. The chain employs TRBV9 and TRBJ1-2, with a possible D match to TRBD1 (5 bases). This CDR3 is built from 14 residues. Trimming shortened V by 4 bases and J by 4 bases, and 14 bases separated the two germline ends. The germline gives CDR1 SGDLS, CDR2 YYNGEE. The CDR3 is CASSPPHDSYGYTF. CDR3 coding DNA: TGTGCCAGCAGCCCCCCCCACGACAGCTATGGCTACACCTTC.

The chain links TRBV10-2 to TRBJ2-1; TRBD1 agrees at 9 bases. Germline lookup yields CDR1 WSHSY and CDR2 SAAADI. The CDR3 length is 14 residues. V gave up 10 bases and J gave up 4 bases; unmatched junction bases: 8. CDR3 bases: TGCGCCACCAGACCGGGACAGGGATACAATGAGCAGTTCTTC. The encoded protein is CATRPGQGYNEQFF.

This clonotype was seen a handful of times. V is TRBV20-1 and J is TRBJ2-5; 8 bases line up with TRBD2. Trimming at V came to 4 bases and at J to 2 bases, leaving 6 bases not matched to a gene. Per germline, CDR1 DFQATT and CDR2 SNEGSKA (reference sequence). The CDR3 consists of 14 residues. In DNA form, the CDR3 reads TGCAGTGCTACCCCGGGACTAGTTCAAGAGACCCAGTACTTC. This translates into CSATPGLVQETQYF.

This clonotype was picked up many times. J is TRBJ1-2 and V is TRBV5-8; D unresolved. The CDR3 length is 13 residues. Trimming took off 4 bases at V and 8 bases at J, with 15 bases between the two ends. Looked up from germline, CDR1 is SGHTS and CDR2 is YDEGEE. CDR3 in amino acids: CASSQTSWEGYTF. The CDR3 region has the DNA TGTGCCAGCAGCCAGACAAGCTGGGAAGGCTACACCTTC.

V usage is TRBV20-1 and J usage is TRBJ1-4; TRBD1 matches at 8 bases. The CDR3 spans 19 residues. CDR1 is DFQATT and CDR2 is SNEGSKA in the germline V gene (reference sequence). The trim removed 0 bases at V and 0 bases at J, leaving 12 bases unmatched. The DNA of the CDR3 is TGCAGTGCTAGAGATCCAGGGGGCGCGGGTACCGCAACTAATGAAAAACTGTTTTTT. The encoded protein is CSARDPGGAGTATNEKLFF.

This chain's CDR3 is CSVVVGVAGLPQHF. The CDR3 region has the DNA TGCAGCGTTGTTGTCGGGGTGGCTGGATTGCCCCAGCATTTT. The chain joins TRBV29-1 to TRBJ1-5, with unresolved D. V lost 4 bases and J lost 9, with 19 bases in between. This CDR3 comprises 14 residues. CDR1 and CDR2 from the germline V gene are SQVTM and ANQGSEA. The whole variable domain, remainder taken from reference TRBV29-1 and TRBJ1-5, is SAVISQKPSRDICQRGTSLTIQCQVDSQVTMMFWYRQQPGQSLTLIATANQGSEATYESGFVIDKFPISRPNLTFSTLTVSNMSPEDSSIYLCSVVVGVAGLPQHFGDGTRLSIL.

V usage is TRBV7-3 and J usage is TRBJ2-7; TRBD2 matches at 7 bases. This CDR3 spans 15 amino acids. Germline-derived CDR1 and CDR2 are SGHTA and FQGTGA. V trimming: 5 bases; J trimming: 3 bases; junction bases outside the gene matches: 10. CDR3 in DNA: TGTGCCAGCAGCGCGGGACTGGGGGGGGTCTACGAGCAGTACTTC. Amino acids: CASSAGLGGVYEQYF.

The CDR3 protein is CSGRSSSYNEQFF. In nucleotides, the CDR3 is TGCAGCGGACGCTCGAGCTCCTACAATGAGCAGTTCTTC. The rearrangement joins TRBV29-1 to TRBJ2-1, with unresolved D. Per the germline V gene, CDR1 is SQVTM and CDR2 is ANQGSEA. V lost 7 bases and J lost 0, with 10 bases in between. The CDR3 spans 13 residues.

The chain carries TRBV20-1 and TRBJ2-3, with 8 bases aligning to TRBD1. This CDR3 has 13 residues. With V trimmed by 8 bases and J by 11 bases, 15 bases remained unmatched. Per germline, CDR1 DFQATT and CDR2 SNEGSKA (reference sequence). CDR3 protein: CSPWDRNYNEQYF. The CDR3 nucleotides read TGCAGTCCTTGGGACAGGAATTACAATGAGCAGTATTTT.

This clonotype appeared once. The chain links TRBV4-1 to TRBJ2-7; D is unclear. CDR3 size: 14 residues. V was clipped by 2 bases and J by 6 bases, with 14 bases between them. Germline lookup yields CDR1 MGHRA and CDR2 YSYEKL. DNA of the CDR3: TGCGCCAGCAGCCAACAGTATAGCCCCGCCGAGCAGTACTTC. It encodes CASSQQYSPAEQYF.

CDR3 sequence: CASSYSIEQFF. The CDR3 region has the DNA TGTGCCAGCAGTTACTCTATTGAGCAGTTCTTC. The chain uses TRBV7-6 and TRBJ2-1, with D unclear. Between the trimmed V and J ends, which lost 6 bases and 9 bases, there was a span of 9 bases. This CDR3 has 11 residues. Germline CDR1 SGHVS, CDR2 FNYEAQ.

The CDR3 sequence: CSARSRTGYEQYF. The CDR3 coding sequence is TGCAGTGCTAGATCTCGAACGGGGTACGAGCAGTACTTC. The chain combines TRBV20-1 with TRBJ2-7; D is perhaps TRBD2 (5 bases). Germline loops: CDR1 DFQATT, CDR2 SNEGSKA (reference sequence). V lost 2 bases and J 4 bases, leaving 12 bases between the germline ends. CDR3 length: 13 residues.

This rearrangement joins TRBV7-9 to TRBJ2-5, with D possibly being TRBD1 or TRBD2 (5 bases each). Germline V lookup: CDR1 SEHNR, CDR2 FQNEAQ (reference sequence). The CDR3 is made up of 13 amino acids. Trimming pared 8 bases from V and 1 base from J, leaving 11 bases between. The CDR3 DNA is TGTGCCAGCCTTACTGGGGGCCAAGAGACCCAGTACTTC. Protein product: CASLTGGQETQYF.

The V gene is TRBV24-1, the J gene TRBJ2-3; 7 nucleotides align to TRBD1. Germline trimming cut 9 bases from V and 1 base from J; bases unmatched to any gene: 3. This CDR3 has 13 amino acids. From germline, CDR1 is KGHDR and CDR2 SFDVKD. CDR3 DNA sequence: TGTGCCACCGAAGGACAGGGCACAGATACGCAGTATTTT. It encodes CATEGQGTDTQYF.

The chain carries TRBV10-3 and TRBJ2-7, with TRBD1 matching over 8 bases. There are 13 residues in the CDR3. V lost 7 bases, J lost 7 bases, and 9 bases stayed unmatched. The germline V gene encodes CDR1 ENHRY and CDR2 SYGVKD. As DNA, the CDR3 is TGTGCCATCACGGACAGGGATTACAATGAGCAGTACTTC. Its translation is CAITDRDYNEQYF.

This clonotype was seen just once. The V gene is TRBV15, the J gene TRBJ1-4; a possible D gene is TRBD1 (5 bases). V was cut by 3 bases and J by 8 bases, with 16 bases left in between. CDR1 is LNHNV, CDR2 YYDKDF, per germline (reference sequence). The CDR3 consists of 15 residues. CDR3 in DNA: TGTGCCACCAGCAGTACGGGGGGTCCGAGGGAAAAACTGTTTTTT. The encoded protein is CATSSTGGPREKLFF.

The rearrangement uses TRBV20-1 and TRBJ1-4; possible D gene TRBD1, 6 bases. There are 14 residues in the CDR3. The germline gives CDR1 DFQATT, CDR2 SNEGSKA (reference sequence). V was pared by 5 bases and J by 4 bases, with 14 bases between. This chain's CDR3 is CSASEDSRNEKLFF. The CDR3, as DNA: TGCAGTGCTTCCGAGGACAGTCGTAATGAAAAACTGTTTTTT.

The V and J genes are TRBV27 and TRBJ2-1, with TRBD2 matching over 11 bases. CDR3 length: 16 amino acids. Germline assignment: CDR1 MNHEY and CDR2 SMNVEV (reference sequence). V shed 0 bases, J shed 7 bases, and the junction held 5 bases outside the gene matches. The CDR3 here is CASSLSSGGARNEQFF. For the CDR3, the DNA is TGTGCCAGCAGTTTATCTAGCGGGGGGGCGCGAAATGAGCAGTTCTTC.

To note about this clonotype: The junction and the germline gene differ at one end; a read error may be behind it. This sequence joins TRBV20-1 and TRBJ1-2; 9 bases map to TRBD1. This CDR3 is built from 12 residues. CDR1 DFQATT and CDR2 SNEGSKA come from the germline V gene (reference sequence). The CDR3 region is CSARGDRDGYTF. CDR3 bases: TGCAGCGCTAGAGGGGACAGGGATGGCTACACCTTC.